Following are 15 T cell receptor beta chains from one sample sequenced in a study of cytomegalovirus exposure and HLA in healthy donors. PCR was performed using 60 Vbeta and 13 Jbeta primers. Measured with immunoSEQ multiplex PCR; TCRdb has only the in-frame clones, and not every one. The sample includes around 97,000 clones, around 61% of them seen just once. Material for sequencing was PBMCs. The receptors shown here come from a woman in her forties or fifties in good health and CMV-seronegative.

This chain links TRBV6-5 with TRBJ2-7; D ambiguous. The CDR3 contains 13 residues. Per germline, CDR1 MNHEY and CDR2 SVGAGI. V was pared by 5 bases and J by 5 bases, with 13 bases between. CDR3 sequence (DNA): TGTGCCAGCAGTAAGCCCGGGTTCCACGAGCAGTACTTC. Translation gives CASSKPGFHEQYF.

The genes are TRBV10-3 and TRBJ1-2, with 9 bases fitting TRBD1. Germline V gene data show CDR1 as ENHRY and CDR2 as SYGVKD. The CDR3 runs to 16 residues. V lost 4 bases to trimming and J lost 10 bases; unmatched junction nucleotides: 16. DNA for the CDR3: TGTGCCATCAGTGGGGGGACAGGGACTTTCCATACCTACTACACCTTC. Translating it yields CAISGGTGTFHTYYTF.

About this clone itself: The identical CDR3 is also encoded by other nucleotide sequences in the sample. The chain carries TRBV30 and TRBJ1-1; D unclear. Germline V gene data show CDR1 as GTSNPN and CDR2 as SVGIG (reference sequence). CDR3 length equals 13 residues. V was cut by 3 bases and J by 5 bases, with 13 bases left in between. The CDR3 coding sequence is TGTGCCTGGAGCCGGGCCGAGGGAACTGAAGCTTTCTTT. It codes for CAWSRAEGTEAFF.

The chain links TRBV15 to TRBJ2-4; D may be TRBD1 (6 bases). The CDR3 contains 13 residues. The V and J ends lost 1 base and 5 bases respectively, with 6 bases between them. CDR1 is LNHNV and CDR2 is YYDKDF in the germline V gene (reference sequence). CDR3 sequence (DNA): TGTGCCACCAGCAGAGCAGGGGAAAACATTCAGTACTTC. Encoded protein: CATSRAGENIQYF.

The rearrangement links TRBV5-4 to TRBJ2-7, with 7 bases lining up with TRBD2. This CDR3 region has 15 residues. The germline V gene encodes CDR1 SGHNT and CDR2 YYREEE (reference sequence). J gave up 2 bases and V 4 bases, and 9 bases lay outside the gene matches. This CDR3 is CASSPVGGTPYEQYF. Written as DNA, the CDR3 is TGTGCCAGCAGCCCAGTCGGGGGGACCCCCTACGAGCAGTACTTC.

Only a few counts were recorded for this clone. The rearrangement joins TRBV28 to TRBJ2-7, with D maybe TRBD2 (6 bases). The germline V gene encodes CDR1 MDHEN and CDR2 SYDVKM. V lost 5 bases and J lost 3, with 14 bases in between. The CDR3 covers 14 residues. The CDR3 nucleotides are TGTGCCAGCAGTCGTGGAGGGACGGACTACGAGCAGTACTTC. Protein: CASSRGGTDYEQYF.

A few counts support this clone. The rearrangement links TRBV11-2 to TRBJ2-7; 7 bases align to TRBD1. The CDR3 consists of 14 residues. Trimming at V came to 5 bases and at J to 2 bases, leaving 6 bases not matched to a gene. The germline CDR1 and CDR2 sequences are SGHAT and FQNNGV. CDR3 bases: TGTGCCAGCAGCGGAGGACAGGCCCCCTACGAGCAGTACTTC. Protein product: CASSGGQAPYEQYF.

This clone turned up a few times. The same CDR3 arises from other DNA sequences in this sample as well. The rearrangement links TRBV7-2 to TRBJ2-3; D is ambiguous. V was clipped by 2 bases and J by 3 bases, with 3 bases between them. The V gene's germline CDR1 is SGHTA and CDR2 FQGNSA. The CDR3 loop spans 12 amino acids. The CDR3 sequence: CASSLSTDTQYF. In nucleotides, the CDR3 is TGTGCCAGCAGCTTATCTACAGATACGCAGTATTTT.

The genes are TRBV5-6 and TRBJ1-2; D is ambiguous. V lost 1 base and J lost 6, with 13 bases in between. The germline CDR1 and CDR2 sequences are SGHDT and YYEEEE. The CDR3 covers 14 residues. The DNA of the CDR3 is TGTGCCAGCAGCTTGATAACGAACTACAATGGCTACACCTTC. It specifies CASSLITNYNGYTF.

The V call is TRBV6-5, the J call TRBJ2-5, with a tentative D call TRBD1 (6 bases). The CDR3 has 15 amino acids. Germline-derived CDR1 and CDR2 are MNHEY and SVGAGI. V was shortened by 2 bases and J by 0 bases, with 10 bases between the two germline ends. The chain's CDR3 is CASSYGTLDQETQYF. The DNA of the CDR3 is TGTGCCAGCAGTTACGGGACACTAGACCAAGAGACCCAGTACTTC.

This clone appeared once. The CDR3 region has the DNA TGTGCCAGTTGGGGGGACGGCCTCAGCACTGAAGCTTTCTTT. Its translation is CASWGDGLSTEAFF. The chain is built from TRBV19 and TRBJ1-1; tentative D call: TRBD1 (5 bases). This CDR3 spans 14 amino acids. Germline lookup yields CDR1 LNHDA and CDR2 SQIVND (reference sequence). V lost 8 bases, J lost 4 bases, and 17 bases lay in between. Together with reference TRBV19 and TRBJ1-1, the CDR3 gives the full variable domain: DGGITQSPKYLFRKEGQNVTLSCEQNLNHDAMYWYRQDPGQGLRLIYYSQIVNDFQKGDIAEGYSVSREKKESFPLTVTSAQKNPTAFYLCASWGDGLSTEAFFGQGTRLTVV.

The chain joins TRBV11-2 to TRBJ2-7; 9 positions match TRBD2. Germline CDR1 and CDR2: SGHAT and FQNNGV. V dropped 4 bases and J dropped 3; count of bases not matched to a gene: 10. The CDR3 contains 16 residues. CDR3 sequence (DNA): TGTGCCAGCAGCTCGGGGTTTGGTAGCGGGAGCTACGAGCAGTACTTC. Translating gives CASSSGFGSGSYEQYF.

The chain employs TRBV6-6 and TRBJ2-7; 10 bases match TRBD1. V was pared by 8 bases and J by 12 bases, with 10 bases of the junction left unmatched. Germline lookup yields CDR1 MNHNY and CDR2 SVGAGI (reference sequence). This CDR3 contains 12 residues. The CDR3 loop is CASGATGGRGYF. CDR3 DNA: TGTGCCAGCGGCGCGACAGGGGGCAGGGGGTACTTC.

This clone was recorded a few times. The CDR3 DNA is TGCGCCAGCAGCTCCCAGGGTGCTGGACAAGAGACCCAGTACTTC. It yields the protein CASSSQGAGQETQYF. The chain recombines TRBV5-1 with TRBJ2-5, with D tentatively TRBD1 (5 bases). Trimming cost V 3 bases and J 2 bases, with 14 bases left between them. Germline V gives CDR1 SGHRS, CDR2 YFSETQ. This CDR3 contains 15 residues. Full variable domain (rest looked up from reference TRBV5-1 and TRBJ2-5): KAGVTQTPRYLIKTRGQQVTLSCSPISGHRSVSWYQQTPGQGLQFLFEYFSETQRNKGNFPGRFSGRQFSNSRSEMNVSTLELGDSALYLCASSSQGAGQETQYFGPGTRLLVL.

This chain joins TRBV19 and TRBJ1-5; 7 bases line up with TRBD1. The CDR3 length is 16 residues. Germline lookup yields CDR1 LNHDA and CDR2 SQIVND (reference sequence). Trimming removed 6 bases from V and 7 bases from J; junction bases left unmatched: 15. In DNA form, the CDR3 reads TGTGCCAGTAGAGAGATAGGGACAGACTACCGCCAGCCCCAGCATTTT. Protein: CASREIGTDYRQPQHF.